This record looks at one T cell receptor (beta chain) sequence and its context. The sample is drawn from a study of blood T cell repertoires in COVID-19. Study-level information: The origin of the acute and convalescent COVID-19 samples was the United States, Italy and Spain. The analysed material was cDNA or gDNA that came from T cells, B-cell-depleted T cells, or PBMCs.

Per the authors' pipeline: Amplification from reference gene primers served as the basis for estimated nucleated cell counts. The data were produced by immunoSEQ multiplex PCR, yet TCRdb's version contains in-frame clones alone and is incomplete. V and J calls and clone size are those listed in that table; D and trimming were worked out from the DNA. Among roughly 130,000 clones, about 90% were seen once, and the ten largest hold about 3.6%. CDR3 size: 15 residues. Germline V gene sequence: CDR1 SNHLY, CDR2 FYNNEI. V was shortened by 1 base and J by 2 bases, with 11 bases between the two germline ends.

The clonotype originates from a woman aged 60-70 years with acute or convalescent COVID-19. V and J are TRBV2 and TRBJ1-2; tentatively, D is TRBD1 (5 bases). Sequencing was performed on peripheral blood. The CDR3 DNA is TGTGCCAGCAGTGAAGAGGCAGGGATCAACTATGGCTACACCTTC. Amino acid sequence: CASSEEAGINYGYTF.